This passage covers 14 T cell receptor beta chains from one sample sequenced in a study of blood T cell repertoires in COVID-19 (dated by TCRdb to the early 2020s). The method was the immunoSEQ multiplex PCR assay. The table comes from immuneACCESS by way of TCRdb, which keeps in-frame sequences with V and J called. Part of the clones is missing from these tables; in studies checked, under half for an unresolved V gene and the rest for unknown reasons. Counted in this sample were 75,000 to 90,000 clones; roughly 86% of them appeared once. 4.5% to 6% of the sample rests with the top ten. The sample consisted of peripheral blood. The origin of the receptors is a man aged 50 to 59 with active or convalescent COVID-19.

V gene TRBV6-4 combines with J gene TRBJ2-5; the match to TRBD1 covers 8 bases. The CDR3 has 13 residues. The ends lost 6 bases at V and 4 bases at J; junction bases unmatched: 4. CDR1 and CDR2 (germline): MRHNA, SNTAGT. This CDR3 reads CASRMDRVETQYF. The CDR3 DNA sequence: TGTGCCAGCAGGATGGACAGGGTAGAGACCCAGTACTTC.

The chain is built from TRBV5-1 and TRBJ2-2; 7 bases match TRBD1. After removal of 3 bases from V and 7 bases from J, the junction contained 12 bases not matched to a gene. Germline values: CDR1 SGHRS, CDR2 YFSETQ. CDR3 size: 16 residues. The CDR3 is CASSSRDSLVGGELFF. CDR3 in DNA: TGCGCCAGCAGCTCCCGGGACAGTCTCGTCGGCGGGGAGCTGTTTTTT.

In DNA, the CDR3 is TGTGCCAGCTCACCACCGGGACAGCGCACCTACAATGAGCAGTTCTTC. Its protein product is CASSPPGQRTYNEQFF. This rearrangement joins TRBV18 to TRBJ2-1; 7 nucleotides align to TRBD1. The germline gives CDR1 KGHSH, CDR2 LQKENI. The CDR3 contains 16 residues. Trimming cost V 0 bases and J 2 bases; bases outside gene matches: 4.

For the CDR3, the DNA is TGCGCCAGCAGCCCTCCAGGGGATGAGCAGTTCTTC. This sequence encodes CASSPPGDEQFF. The V call is TRBV5-1, the J call TRBJ2-1; D is possibly TRBD1 (6 bases). V lost 4 bases, J lost 8 bases, and 10 bases lay in between. Germline CDR1 SGHRS, CDR2 YFSETQ. There are 12 residues in the CDR3.

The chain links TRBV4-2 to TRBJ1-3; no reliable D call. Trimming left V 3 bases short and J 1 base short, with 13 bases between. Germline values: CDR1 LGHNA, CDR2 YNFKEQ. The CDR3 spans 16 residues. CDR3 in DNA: TGTGCCAGCAGCCAGATTCGGGTCTCTTCTGGAAACACCATATATTTT. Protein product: CASSQIRVSSGNTIYF.

CDR3 in DNA: TGTGCCAGTACGTTGGGCAGGTCTGGGGATACGCAGTATTTT. Its protein is CASTLGRSGDTQYF. The chain uses TRBV19 and TRBJ2-3; D ambiguous. Trimming pared 7 bases from V and 6 bases from J, leaving 17 bases between. Germline CDR1 LNHDA, CDR2 SQIVND (reference sequence). The CDR3 covers 14 residues.

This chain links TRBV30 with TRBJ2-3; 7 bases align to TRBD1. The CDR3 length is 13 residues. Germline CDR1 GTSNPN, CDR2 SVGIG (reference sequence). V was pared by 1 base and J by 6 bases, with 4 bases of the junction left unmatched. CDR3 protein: CAWSGEGGDTQYF. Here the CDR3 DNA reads TGTGCCTGGAGTGGGGAAGGGGGCGATACGCAGTATTTT.

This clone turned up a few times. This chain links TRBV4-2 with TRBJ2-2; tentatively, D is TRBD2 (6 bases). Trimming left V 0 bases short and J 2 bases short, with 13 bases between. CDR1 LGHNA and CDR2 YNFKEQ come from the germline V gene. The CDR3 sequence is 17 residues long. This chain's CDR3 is CASSQDVGLSNTGELFF. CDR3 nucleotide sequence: TGTGCCAGCAGCCAAGATGTGGGACTGTCCAACACCGGGGAGCTGTTTTTT.

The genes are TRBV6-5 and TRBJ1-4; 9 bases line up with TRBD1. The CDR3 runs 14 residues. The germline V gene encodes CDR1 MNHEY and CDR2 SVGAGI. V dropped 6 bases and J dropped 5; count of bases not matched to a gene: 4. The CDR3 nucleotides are TGTGCCAGCAGCTACAGGGGGCTAAATGAAAAACTGTTTTTT. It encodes CASSYRGLNEKLFF.

This chain's CDR3 is CASSWDRDYEQYF. The CDR3 DNA reads TGTGCCAGCAGCTGGGACAGGGACTACGAGCAGTACTTC. The chain joins TRBV12-3 or TRBV12-4 to TRBJ2-7, with 9 bases fitting TRBD1. The CDR3 contains 13 residues. V shed 6 bases, J shed 3 bases, and the junction held 3 bases outside the gene matches.

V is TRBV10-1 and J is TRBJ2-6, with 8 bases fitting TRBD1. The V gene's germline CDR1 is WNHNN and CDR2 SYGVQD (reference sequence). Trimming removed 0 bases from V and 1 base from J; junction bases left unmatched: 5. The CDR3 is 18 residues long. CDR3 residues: CASSESQGALSGANVLTF. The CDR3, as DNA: TGCGCCAGCAGTGAGTCGCAGGGGGCTCTATCTGGGGCCAACGTCCTGACTTTC.

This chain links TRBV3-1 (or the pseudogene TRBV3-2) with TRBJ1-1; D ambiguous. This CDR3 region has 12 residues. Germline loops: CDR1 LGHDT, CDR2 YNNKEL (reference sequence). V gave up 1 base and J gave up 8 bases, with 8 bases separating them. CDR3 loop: CASSQGTSEAFF. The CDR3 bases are TGTGCCAGCAGCCAAGGAACATCCGAAGCTTTCTTT.

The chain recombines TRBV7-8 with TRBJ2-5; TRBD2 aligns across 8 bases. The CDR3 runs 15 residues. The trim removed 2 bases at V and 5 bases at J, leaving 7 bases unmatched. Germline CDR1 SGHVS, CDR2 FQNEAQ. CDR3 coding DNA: TGTGCCAGCAGCTTAAGAGGGACTAGTCCCGAGACCCAGTACTTC. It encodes CASSLRGTSPETQYF.

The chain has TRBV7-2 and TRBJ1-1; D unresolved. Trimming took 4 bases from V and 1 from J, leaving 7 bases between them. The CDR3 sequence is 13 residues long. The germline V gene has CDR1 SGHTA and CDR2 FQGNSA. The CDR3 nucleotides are TGTGCCAGCAGCTCAGACAAGAACACTGAAGCTTTCTTT. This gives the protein CASSSDKNTEAFF.